This T cell receptor beta chain was identified during a study of a mutant IDH1 vaccine in newly diagnosed glioma. Whole-study context: Each patient was administered eight vaccinations, scheduled in weeks 1, 3, 5, 7, 11, 15, 19 and 23. Vaccination began 4-6 weeks post radiotherapy alone, or with temozolomide cycles. Previous treatment comprised radiotherapy, temozolomide, or both, mostly both.

Study outcomes and limitations: Immune responses induced by vaccination arose in approximately 92% of the patients.

Generated by immunoSEQ multiplex PCR, the TCRdb table keeps only in-frame clones and is missing some. The sample has about 50,000 clones, 84% seen once. Time point given: week 5, during vaccination. One vaccine dose held 300 ug of mutant IDH1 20-mer peptide and came with topical imiquimod. CDR3 length: 16 amino acids. The junction had 9 bases not matched to a gene; V was cut back by 4 bases and J by 4 bases. Germline lookup yields CDR1 MGHRA and CDR2 YSYEKL. This clone was picked up one time. Its target is not known. The rearrangement joins TRBV4-1 to TRBJ2-2, with 7 positions matching TRBD1. Sequencing was performed on PBMCs, taken from a glioma patient whose treatment included an IDH1 peptide vaccine. The sequence derives from a woman aged 50 to 60 with glioma. The CDR3 region is CASSRETGTGTGELFF. As DNA, the CDR3 is TGCGCCAGCAGCCGCGAGACAGGGACGGGCACCGGGGAGCTGTTTTTT.